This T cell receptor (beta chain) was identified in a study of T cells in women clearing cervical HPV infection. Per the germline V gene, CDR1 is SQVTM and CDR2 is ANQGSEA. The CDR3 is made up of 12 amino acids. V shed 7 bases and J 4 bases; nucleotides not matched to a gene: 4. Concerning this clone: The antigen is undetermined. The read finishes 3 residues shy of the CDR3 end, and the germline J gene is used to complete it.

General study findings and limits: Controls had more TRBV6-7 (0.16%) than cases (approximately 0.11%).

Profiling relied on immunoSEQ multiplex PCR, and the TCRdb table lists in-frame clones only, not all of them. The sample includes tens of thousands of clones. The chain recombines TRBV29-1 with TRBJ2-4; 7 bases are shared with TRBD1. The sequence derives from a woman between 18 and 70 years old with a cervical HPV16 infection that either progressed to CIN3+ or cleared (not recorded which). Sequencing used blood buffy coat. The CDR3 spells CSAGDRKNIQYF. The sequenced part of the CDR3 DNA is TGCAGCGCCGGGGACAGAAAAAACATT. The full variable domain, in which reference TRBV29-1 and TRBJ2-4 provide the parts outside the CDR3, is SAVISQKPSRDICQRGTSLTIQCQVDSQVTMMFWYRQQPGQSLTLIATANQGSEATYESGFVIDKFPISRPNLTFSTLTVSNMSPEDSSIYLCSAGDRKNIQYFGAGTRLSVL.